A few counts support the clone carrying this T cell receptor beta chain. Its matching antigen is unknown. The CDR3 runs 15 residues. The V and J ends lost 0 bases and 4 bases respectively, with 12 bases between them. Germline-derived CDR1 and CDR2 are SGHDN and FVKESK. This sample is part of a study of response to subunit inactivated influenza vaccine. One entry per CDR3 protein, called by TCRdb with MiXCR from the RT-PCR reads. The sample has around 200,000 distinct CDR3 sequences; over 13% are singletons. General observations from the study: There was a suggestion from the authors that each seasonal influenza vaccination recruits few new T cells.

Here the sequenced sample was CD8+ T cells sorted from PBMCs, taken approximately 5 days after vaccination. This chain uses TRBV14 with TRBJ2-5; unclear D gene. The clonotype comes from a man over 45 who received an inactivated influenza vaccine. CDR3 sequence reads: CASSQDGSLRETQYF. Written as DNA, the CDR3 is TGTGCCAGCAGCCAAGATGGAAGTCTCCGAGAGACCCAGTACTTC. The full variable domain, completed using reference TRBV14 and TRBJ2-5, is EAGVTQFPSHSVIEKGQTVTLRCDPISGHDNLYWYRRVMGKEIKFLLHFVKESKQDESGMPNNRFLAERTGGTYSTLKVQPAELEDSGVYFCASSQDGSLRETQYFGPGTRLLVL.